The 28 T cell receptor beta chains below all came from one sample that was sequenced in a study of neoadjuvant anti-PD-1 for oral cavity cancer. Time point here: after neoadjuvant nivolumab, at surgical resection. This table comes from immunoSEQ multiplex PCR, and its TCRdb copy is limited to in-frame clones, with some not included. Of 13,000 to 15,000 clones in the sample, over 60% were seen once. The source was PBMCs, collected after nivolumab (anti-PD-1) treatment. The origin of the receptors is a person between 40 and 79 years old with oral cavity squamous cell carcinoma.

The chain uses TRBV30 and TRBJ1-6, with 7 positions matching TRBD1. The V segment lost 0 bases and the J segment 7 bases; nucleotides outside the gene matches: 0. CDR3 size: 13 residues. Germline V gene lookup returns CDR1 GTSNPN and CDR2 SVGIG (reference sequence). Here the CDR3 reads CAWSVQGNSPLHF. The CDR3 DNA sequence: TGTGCCTGGAGTGTACAGGGGAATTCACCCCTCCACTTT.

There are a few counts of this clone. The chain carries TRBV2 and TRBJ1-1; the D is unclear. Germline loops: CDR1 SNHLY, CDR2 FYNNEI. Trimming shortened V by 4 bases and J by 1 base, and 22 bases separated the two germline ends. This CDR3 spans 18 amino acids. In nucleotides, the CDR3 is TGTGCCAGCAGTGTAGCGGCAGAAACTACGACCGGGAACACTGAAGCTTTCTTT. Its protein product is CASSVAAETTTGNTEAFF.

The V call is TRBV11-2, the J call TRBJ2-1; no definite D call. This CDR3 is 13 amino acids long. V was pared by 2 bases and J by 5 bases, with 7 bases between. Germline lookup yields CDR1 SGHAT and CDR2 FQNNGV. Here the CDR3 reads CASSLSAHNEQFF. As DNA, the CDR3 is TGTGCCAGCAGCTTATCCGCCCACAATGAGCAGTTCTTC.

The chain carries TRBV5-1 and TRBJ1-2; D uncertain. The CDR3 consists of 14 residues. Trimming pared 0 bases from V and 4 bases from J, leaving 10 bases between. Germline V gene lookup returns CDR1 SGHRS and CDR2 YFSETQ. The CDR3: CASSLGEGLYGYTF. The DNA of the CDR3 is TGCGCCAGCAGCTTGGGGGAAGGACTCTATGGCTACACCTTC.

The V gene is TRBV10-1, the J gene TRBJ2-3; D might be TRBD1 (6 bases). The V gene's germline CDR1 is WNHNN and CDR2 SYGVQD (reference sequence). CDR3 length equals 17 residues. Trimming removed 0 bases at V and 2 bases at J, with 15 bases between. In DNA, the CDR3 is TGCGCCAGCAGTGAGTCGACTCGGCAGGGGTACACAGATACGCAGTATTTT. Residues: CASSESTRQGYTDTQYF.

The CDR3 protein is CAWSRGGGNSGANVLTF. In DNA, the CDR3 is TGTGCCTGGAGCCGAGGGGGAGGGAACTCTGGGGCCAACGTCCTGACTTTC. The chain employs TRBV30 and TRBJ2-6, with D possibly TRBD2 on 7 matching bases. V lost 3 bases to trimming and J lost 0 bases, with 15 bases between them. Germline assignment: CDR1 GTSNPN and CDR2 SVGIG (reference sequence). CDR3 length: 17 residues.

This clone was recorded only once. This rearrangement joins TRBV6-1 to TRBJ2-7, with D perhaps matching TRBD1 (6 bases). CDR3 size: 13 residues. The germline CDR1 and CDR2 sequences are MNHNS and SASEGT. The germline V and J ends were trimmed by 4 bases and 6 bases, with 13 bases remaining between them. This CDR3 reads CASSVQGFGEQYF. The DNA for the CDR3 is TGTGCCAGCAGTGTACAGGGTTTCGGCGAGCAGTACTTC.

CDR3 nucleotide sequence: TGTGCCAGCAGCCAAAAGCCAGTATGGGGTTTTTACGAGCAGTACTTC. This gives the protein CASSQKPVWGFYEQYF. The chain carries TRBV7-2 and TRBJ2-7; no clear D. CDR1 and CDR2 from the germline V gene are SGHTA and FQGNSA. This CDR3 is 16 amino acids long. The V gene lost 5 bases and the J gene lost 4 bases, with 21 bases spanning the gap.

This clone was picked up a small number of times. The gene calls are TRBV19 and TRBJ2-2; TRBD2 might be the D (6 bases). Germline V CDR1 and CDR2: LNHDA, SQIVND (reference sequence). The CDR3 is made up of 20 amino acids. V was cut by 0 bases and J by 0 bases, with 20 bases left in between. The DNA for the CDR3 is TGTGCCAGTAGTATAGATCCCATCCTCGGGGGAACTCCGAACACCGGGGAGCTGTTTTTT. It encodes CASSIDPILGGTPNTGELFF.

This clone was observed a handful of times. This rearrangement joins TRBV30 to TRBJ1-1; D might be TRBD1 (5 bases). V lost 6 bases and J lost 1, with 12 bases in between. Germline CDR1 is GTSNPN and CDR2 is SVGIG (reference sequence). CDR3 length: 13 amino acids. The CDR3 here is CACNPTGNTEAFF. The CDR3 nucleotides are TGTGCCTGCAATCCCACAGGGAACACTGAAGCTTTCTTT.

V gene TRBV6-4 combines with J gene TRBJ1-2; 12 positions agree with TRBD1. This CDR3 is built from 16 residues. CDR1 is MRHNA and CDR2 is SNTAGT in the germline V gene. Trimming took 4 bases from V and 4 from J; bases not matched to a gene: 7. The CDR3, as DNA: TGTGCCAGCAGTGTCTCCGGGACAGGGGGCACCTATGGCTACACCTTC. This encodes CASSVSGTGGTYGYTF.

The chain employs TRBV4-2 and TRBJ2-7; 7 nucleotides match TRBD1. V shed 2 bases and J 4 bases; nucleotides not matched to a gene: 14. The CDR3 is 17 residues long. The germline V gene has CDR1 LGHNA and CDR2 YNFKEQ. CDR3 nucleotide sequence: TGTGCCAGCAGCCAATACCCTACAGGGGTATCTTCGTACGAGCAGTACTTC. Translated: CASSQYPTGVSSYEQYF.

CDR3 loop: CASSRTGYRNEQYF. CDR3 bases: TGTGCCAGCAGTCGGACAGGGTACCGGAACGAGCAGTACTTC. This sequence joins TRBV6-5 and TRBJ2-7; the match to TRBD1 covers 8 bases. The V and J ends lost 5 bases and 5 bases, in that order; junction bases with no gene match: 8. This CDR3 contains 14 residues. CDR1 and CDR2 (germline): MNHEY, SVGAGI.

The sample holds one count of this clone. The chain uses TRBV4-1 and TRBJ1-6, with D unresolved. Trimming took 0 bases from V and 8 from J, leaving 8 bases between them. Germline values: CDR1 MGHRA, CDR2 YSYEKL. The CDR3 has 14 residues. The CDR3 bases are TGCGCCAGCAGCCAAGAAGAAGGGCATTCACCCCTCCACTTT. As protein: CASSQEEGHSPLHF.

The rearrangement joins TRBV4-2 to TRBJ2-1; D unresolved. Germline V gives CDR1 LGHNA, CDR2 YNFKEQ. The CDR3 length is 17 residues. Trimming pared 0 bases from V and 0 bases from J, leaving 12 bases between. The CDR3 here is CASSQDRYRSSYNEQFF. CDR3 sequence (DNA): TGTGCCAGCAGCCAAGATCGTTACCGTAGCTCCTACAATGAGCAGTTCTTC.

CDR3 DNA: TGTGCCAGCAGCTCCGAAGACCCGATCTACGAGCAGTACTTC. This encodes CASSSEDPIYEQYF. The chain joins TRBV5-4 to TRBJ2-7; no definite D call. V lost 3 bases and J lost 3, with 13 bases in between. CDR1 SGHNT and CDR2 YYREEE come from the germline V gene (reference sequence). The CDR3 has 14 amino acids.

This sequence joins TRBV7-3 and TRBJ2-1, with unresolved D. The germline V gene has CDR1 SGHTA and CDR2 FQGTGA. Trimming removed 0 bases at V and 0 bases at J, with 6 bases between. The CDR3 spans 15 residues. This CDR3 is CASSLTGRSYNEQFF. The CDR3 bases are TGTGCCAGCAGCTTAACAGGCCGCTCCTACAATGAGCAGTTCTTC.

This clone was counted a few times. The chain combines TRBV7-9 with TRBJ1-2; no firm D call. Germline lookup yields CDR1 SEHNR and CDR2 FQNEAQ (reference sequence). V was pared by 6 bases and J by 1 base, with 9 bases between. The CDR3 sequence is 13 residues long. DNA for the CDR3: TGTGCCAGCAGACCCACCCTTAACTATGGCTACACCTTC. Residues: CASRPTLNYGYTF.

The CDR3 is CASSHYWDNSGNTIYF. The CDR3 bases are TGTGCCAGCAGCCACTATTGGGACAATTCTGGAAACACCATATATTTT. The genes are TRBV13 and TRBJ1-3; tentative D call: TRBD1 (6 bases). This CDR3 comprises 16 residues. Trimming shortened V by 5 bases and J by 1 base, and 15 bases separated the two germline ends. Germline assignment: CDR1 PRHDT and CDR2 FYEKMQ (reference sequence). Using reference TRBV13 and TRBJ1-3 for the parts outside the CDR3, the full variable domain is AAGVIQSPRHLIKEKRETATLKCYPIPRHDTVYWYQQGPGQDPQFLISFYEKMQSDKGSIPDRFSAQQFSDYHSELNMSSLELGDSALYFCASSHYWDNSGNTIYFGEGSWLTVV.

The chain has TRBV7-9 and TRBJ1-3; no definite D call. V was clipped by 0 bases and J by 0 bases, with 9 bases between them. Germline CDR1 is SEHNR and CDR2 is FQNEAQ (reference sequence). The CDR3 covers 16 residues. The CDR3 DNA is TGTGCCAGCAGCTTAGCGGTAGACAACTCTGGAAACACCATATATTTT. Protein sequence: CASSLAVDNSGNTIYF.

This chain joins TRBV4-1 and TRBJ2-1; TRBD2 aligns across 8 bases. Germline trimming cut 1 base from V and 4 bases from J; bases unmatched to any gene: 9. Germline CDR1 and CDR2: MGHRA and YSYEKL. CDR3 length equals 17 residues. The chain's CDR3 is CASSQGFRTSFYNEQFF. As DNA, the CDR3 is TGCGCCAGCAGCCAAGGTTTTCGGACTAGCTTTTACAATGAGCAGTTCTTC.

The table lists this clone with a count of one. The gene calls are TRBV6-5 and TRBJ2-4; D uncertain. The CDR3 spans 15 residues. Germline CDR1 reads MNHEY; CDR2 reads SVGAGI. V lost 7 bases and J lost 0, with 13 bases in between. The CDR3 loop is CASTTKNLAKNIQYF. CDR3 DNA sequence: TGTGCCAGCACCACGAAAAACTTAGCCAAAAACATTCAGTACTTC.

This clone was counted a single time. The V and J genes are TRBV4-1 and TRBJ1-3; D possibly corresponds to TRBD1 (6 bases). This CDR3 contains 18 residues. V shed 5 bases and J shed 2 bases, with 22 bases lying between them. Germline CDR1 and CDR2: MGHRA and YSYEKL. The CDR3, as DNA: TGCGCCAGCAGCGCGCCGGGCAGGGGCAGGAGGACTGGAAACACCATATATTTT. This codes for CASSAPGRGRRTGNTIYF.

V and J are TRBV27 and TRBJ2-7; possibly TRBD1 for D (6 bases). This CDR3 spans 14 amino acids. In germline, CDR1 is MNHEY, CDR2 SMNVEV (reference sequence). The V and J ends lost 6 bases and 4 bases respectively, with 16 bases between them. The CDR3 spells CASRRGTGTYEQYF. The CDR3, as DNA: TGTGCCAGCAGACGAGGAACCGGGACATACGAGCAGTACTTC.

The genes are TRBV29-1 and TRBJ1-6; D remains unclear. This CDR3 spans 12 amino acids. The V end was cut by 7 bases, the J end by 7 bases, with 11 bases between. CDR1 is SQVTM and CDR2 is ANQGSEA in the germline V gene. The DNA of the CDR3 is TGCAGCGCCGGAGACGGAAATTCACCCCTCCACTTT. This encodes CSAGDGNSPLHF.

The rearrangement links TRBV5-4 to TRBJ2-7; D may be TRBD2 (6 bases). V dropped 0 bases and J dropped 4 bases, with 23 bases sitting between them. Germline CDR1 SGHNT, CDR2 YYREEE (reference sequence). The CDR3 length is 18 residues. CDR3 amino acids: CASSLGRGLGGVAYEQYF. The CDR3 DNA reads as TGTGCCAGCAGCTTGGGAAGAGGACTGGGAGGAGTAGCTTACGAGCAGTACTTC.

The rearrangement joins TRBV6-1 to TRBJ1-6; D not certain. CDR1 is MNHNS and CDR2 is SASEGT in the germline V gene. The CDR3 contains 11 residues. Trimming left V 3 bases short and J 9 bases short, with 3 bases between. CDR3 in amino acids: CASSEASPLHF. The CDR3 bases are TGTGCCAGCAGTGAGGCTTCACCCCTCCACTTT.

The rearrangement links TRBV5-1 to TRBJ1-4, with D perhaps matching TRBD1 (5 bases). The ends were cut back, 7 bases at V and 8 bases at J, with 18 bases in the middle. CDR1 and CDR2 (germline): SGHRS, YFSETQ. CDR3 length equals 14 residues. CDR3 protein: CASGKTDLGEKLFF. The CDR3 coding sequence is TGCGCCAGCGGAAAGACAGATCTAGGAGAAAAACTGTTTTTT.